These 25 T cell receptor beta chains were sequenced from one sample in a study of OX40 agonist ivuxolimab in advanced cancers. Sequenced by immunoSEQ multiplex PCR; TCRdb stores in-frame clones only, minus some. The sample consists of fewer than 75,000 clones, 87% of them appearing once. The material sequenced was CD4+ or CD8+ T cells sorted from blood, taken in a trial of the OX40 agonist ivuxolimab. These receptors were taken from an adult with an advanced solid tumor such as melanoma, head and neck, liver or kidney cancer.

V is TRBV18 and J is TRBJ1-1; a weak D match, TRBD1 (6 bases). The V and J ends lost 2 bases and 0 bases respectively, with 10 bases between them. In germline, CDR1 is KGHSH, CDR2 LQKENI. The CDR3 spans 15 residues. This chain's CDR3 is CASSPFDRMNTEAFF. The CDR3 nucleotides read TGTGCCAGCTCACCATTTGACAGGATGAACACTGAAGCTTTCTTT.

J is TRBJ1-1 and V is TRBV28, with D perhaps matching TRBD1 (5 bases). Germline V lookup: CDR1 MDHEN, CDR2 SYDVKM. This CDR3 has 13 residues. The germline V and J ends were trimmed by 5 bases and 3 bases, with 10 bases remaining between them. The CDR3 DNA reads as TGTGCCAGCAGTGAGGGACGCCACACTGAAGCTTTCTTT. Protein sequence: CASSEGRHTEAFF.

This rearrangement joins TRBV6-6 to TRBJ2-5, with 10 nucleotides matching TRBD1. From germline, CDR1 is MNHNY and CDR2 SVGAGI (reference sequence). The CDR3 length is 14 residues. The junction had 7 bases not matched to a gene; V was cut back by 8 bases and J by 4 bases. The CDR3 DNA follows: TGTGCCAGCGGGAGCCGGGACAGGGGAGAGACCCAGTACTTC. Translation: CASGSRDRGETQYF.

CDR3 DNA sequence: TGTGCCAGCAGTGTTCGGACAGGGGTAAACACTGAAGCTTTCTTT. It codes for CASSVRTGVNTEAFF. J is TRBJ1-1 and V is TRBV6-1; 9 nucleotides line up with TRBD1. The V and J ends lost 4 bases and 2 bases, in that order; junction bases with no gene match: 5. From germline, CDR1 is MNHNS and CDR2 SASEGT. This CDR3 has 15 amino acids.

This clone was counted only a few times. The chain links TRBV11-3 to TRBJ1-1; D uncertain. Germline V CDR1 and CDR2: SGHNT, YENEEA. The V end lost 1 base, the J end lost 9 bases, and 9 bases lay between the germline ends. The CDR3 loop spans 12 amino acids. DNA of the CDR3: TGTGCCAGCAGCTTAGGGCCAGGTCAAGCTTTCTTT. Encoded protein: CASSLGPGQAFF.

J is TRBJ1-5 and V is TRBV10-2; D remains unclear. Germline V gives CDR1 WSHSY, CDR2 SAAADI. V shed 1 base and J shed 4 bases, with 5 bases lying between them. This CDR3 spans 13 amino acids. Here the CDR3 reads CASSEYGNQPQHF. The DNA of the CDR3 is TGCGCCAGCAGTGAGTATGGGAATCAGCCCCAGCATTTT.

The chain has TRBV5-1 and TRBJ2-2; weak D call: TRBD2 (5 bases). In germline, CDR1 is SGHRS, CDR2 YFSETQ. V gave up 4 bases and J gave up 2 bases, with 9 bases separating them. The CDR3 sequence is 14 residues long. The CDR3 loop is CASSARENTGELFF. Here the CDR3 DNA reads TGCGCCAGCAGCGCCCGGGAAAACACCGGGGAGCTGTTTTTT. Full variable domain (outside the CDR3, taken from reference TRBV5-1 and TRBJ2-2): KAGVTQTPRYLIKTRGQQVTLSCSPISGHRSVSWYQQTPGQGLQFLFEYFSETQRNKGNFPGRFSGRQFSNSRSEMNVSTLELGDSALYLCASSARENTGELFFGEGSRLTVL.

V usage is TRBV12-2 and J usage is TRBJ1-5. TRBV12-2 is flagged as a pseudogene. CDR3 size: 14 residues. CDR3 protein: CASRLYIGGRPQHF. CDR3 sequence (DNA): TGTGCAAGTCGCTTATATATCGGAGGACGGCCCCAGCATTTT.

This chain uses TRBV29-1 with TRBJ1-5; 12 bases line up with TRBD1. CDR1 is SQVTM, CDR2 ANQGSEA, per germline. Germline trimming cut 4 bases from V and 9 bases from J; bases unmatched to any gene: 7. CDR3 length equals 14 residues. In DNA, the CDR3 is TGCAGCGTTGTCCTGGGGACAGGGGGCTCGCCCCAGCATTTT. It yields the protein CSVVLGTGGSPQHF.

The chain is built from TRBV7-2 and TRBJ1-6; D gene unclear. The CDR3 sequence is 14 residues long. Trimming removed 7 bases from V and 10 bases from J, with 17 bases in between. CDR1 and CDR2 from the germline V gene are SGHTA and FQGNSA. CDR3 loop: CASTPSTVGSPLHF. The CDR3 DNA follows: TGTGCCAGCACCCCCTCAACAGTGGGATCACCCCTCCACTTT.

This chain joins TRBV19 and TRBJ1-5; D remains unclear. Trimming removed 3 bases from V and 2 bases from J, with 5 bases in between. This CDR3 is built from 13 residues. CDR1 LNHDA and CDR2 SQIVND come from the germline V gene (reference sequence). Written as DNA, the CDR3 is TGTGCCAGTAGTATGGACGGCAATCAGCCCCAGCATTTT. This sequence encodes CASSMDGNQPQHF.

V is TRBV6-1 and J is TRBJ2-3; 8 nucleotides line up with TRBD1. With V trimmed by 7 bases and J by 6 bases, 12 bases remained unmatched. The CDR3 extends over 15 amino acids. In germline, CDR1 is MNHNS, CDR2 SASEGT. The CDR3 DNA follows: TGTGCCAGCACCGACAGGGGTTTTTATGAGGATACGCAGTATTTT. The encoded protein is CASTDRGFYEDTQYF.

V gene TRBV30 combines with J gene TRBJ1-6; 9 bases agree with TRBD1. V trimming: 0 bases; J trimming: 2 bases; junction bases outside the gene matches: 11. Germline V CDR1 and CDR2: GTSNPN, SVGIG (reference sequence). This CDR3 spans 19 amino acids. The CDR3 region is CAWSVRWRDRATYNSPLHF. The CDR3 DNA sequence: TGTGCCTGGAGTGTACGATGGAGGGACAGGGCAACCTATAATTCACCCCTCCACTTT.

The rearrangement links TRBV7-7 to TRBJ2-1; the match to TRBD1 covers 7 bases. Germline V CDR1 and CDR2: SSHAT, FNYEAQ (reference sequence). The CDR3 covers 13 residues. V lost 4 bases and J lost 4; bases outside the gene matches: 1. The CDR3 DNA follows: TGTGCCAGCAGCTCGGACAGGTACAATGAGCAGTTCTTC. Amino acid sequence: CASSSDRYNEQFF.

The chain combines TRBV4-1 with TRBJ2-5; TRBD1 matches at 8 bases. Germline loops: CDR1 MGHRA, CDR2 YSYEKL. CDR3 size: 15 residues. Trimming took 1 base from V and 2 from J; bases not matched to a gene: 3. The CDR3 DNA reads TGCGCCAGCAGCCAAGTACAGGGGGATCAAGAGACCCAGTACTTC. Translating it yields CASSQVQGDQETQYF.

This sequence joins TRBV2 and TRBJ2-3; 11 nucleotides agree with TRBD2. V gave up 7 bases and J gave up 1 base; unmatched junction bases: 1. This CDR3 has 14 residues. Germline CDR1 SNHLY, CDR2 FYNNEI. The DNA for the CDR3 is TGTGCCAGCAAGGGACTAGCGGGCACAGATACGCAGTATTTT. It encodes CASKGLAGTDTQYF.

This chain links TRBV18 with TRBJ2-7; tentatively, D is TRBD1 (6 bases). The CDR3 contains 13 residues. Germline CDR1 is KGHSH and CDR2 is LQKENI. V was pared by 3 bases and J by 4 bases, with 10 bases between. This chain's CDR3 is CASSPGHIYEQYF. As DNA, the CDR3 is TGTGCCAGCTCACCGGGACATATATACGAGCAGTACTTC.

This clone showed up just once. The V call is TRBV11-3, the J call TRBJ2-5; D gene ambiguous. The CDR3 consists of 13 residues. Trimming took off 8 bases at V and 7 bases at J, with 17 bases between the two ends. Germline V gene data show CDR1 as SGHNT and CDR2 as YENEEA. The CDR3 nucleotides read TGTGCCAGCTCCAACCCAGTGGCAGGGACCCAGTACTTC. Translating gives CASSNPVAGTQYF.

The chain carries TRBV12-5 and TRBJ2-1, with TRBD1 as a possible D gene (6 bases). V gave up 7 bases and J gave up 11 bases, with 21 bases separating them. Germline CDR1 is LGHNT and CDR2 is FRNRAP. The CDR3 covers 14 residues. The CDR3 reads CASAPLEWGQKQFF. CDR3 sequence (DNA): TGTGCTAGTGCCCCGCTGGAGTGGGGGCAGAAGCAGTTCTTC. The full variable domain, with the rest looked up from reference TRBV12-5 and TRBJ2-1, is DARVTQTPRHKVTEMGQEVTMRCQPILGHNTVFWYRQTMMQGLELLAYFRNRAPLDDSGMPKDRFSAEMPDATLATLKIQPSEPRDSAVYFCASAPLEWGQKQFFGPGTRLTVL.

The chain recombines TRBV27 with TRBJ1-2; D not resolved. CDR1 is MNHEY, CDR2 SMNVEV, per germline (reference sequence). CDR3 length: 16 amino acids. V was clipped by 3 bases and J by 6 bases, with 20 bases between them. CDR3 DNA: TGTGCCAGCAGTTTCTCATGGGCAAGGCCAAACGATGGCTACACCTTC. Protein product: CASSFSWARPNDGYTF.

The J gene is TRBJ1-1, the V gene TRBV19; D gene unclear. CDR3 length equals 16 residues. V lost 0 bases to trimming and J lost 0 bases, with 11 bases between them. Germline V CDR1 and CDR2: LNHDA, SQIVND (reference sequence). This CDR3 reads CASSIDRLQMNTEAFF. In nucleotides, the CDR3 is TGTGCCAGTAGTATAGATCGGTTACAGATGAACACTGAAGCTTTCTTT.

The CDR3 nucleotides read TGTGCCAGCAGTTTGGACAGGTACGGTGGCTACACCTTC. This gives the protein CASSLDRYGGYTF. V gene TRBV6-1 combines with J gene TRBJ1-2; TRBD1 agrees at 7 bases. The trim removed 5 bases at V and 7 bases at J, leaving 7 bases unmatched. CDR3 length: 13 residues. The germline V gene has CDR1 MNHNS and CDR2 SASEGT.

The V call is TRBV11-3, the J call TRBJ1-3, with 7 positions matching TRBD1. Trimming cost V 4 bases and J 2 bases; bases outside gene matches: 5. From germline, CDR1 is SGHNT and CDR2 YENEEA. The CDR3 contains 15 residues. The CDR3 DNA is TGTGCCAGCAGCTCTAACAGGGGACCTGGAAACACCATATATTTT. Protein: CASSSNRGPGNTIYF.

V and J are TRBV28 and TRBJ1-4, with 8 bases fitting TRBD1. This CDR3 is built from 15 residues. Germline V gene sequence: CDR1 MDHEN, CDR2 SYDVKM. The V and J ends lost 4 bases and 7 bases, in that order; junction bases with no gene match: 8. The DNA of the CDR3 is TGTGCCAGCAGTTCCCTGGACAGGGTTATTGAAAAACTGTTTTTT. It specifies CASSSLDRVIEKLFF.

The chain joins TRBV19 to TRBJ2-3; 8 bases map to TRBD1. V gave up 6 bases and J gave up 1 base; unmatched junction bases: 3. CDR1 and CDR2 from the germline V gene are LNHDA and SQIVND (reference sequence). The CDR3 is made up of 14 amino acids. The CDR3 bases are TGTGCCAGTAGGGACAGGGCTGGCACAGATACGCAGTATTTT. Amino acids: CASRDRAGTDTQYF.